The entry that follows covers one T cell receptor beta chain sequence. The antigen remains undetermined. Other DNA sequences of this sample code for an identical CDR3. The CDR3 contains 15 residues. V was pared by 2 bases and J by 5 bases, with 5 bases of the junction left unmatched. CDR1 is MNHEY, CDR2 SMNVEV, per germline (reference sequence). Survey-level resolution applied to immunoSEQ assay v3.0. The assay was immunoSEQ multiplex PCR, and TCRdb's table has in-frame clones only and misses some. The data hold approximately 20,000 clones, with approximately 84% observed a single time. This entry is derived from a study of long-term antiretroviral therapy in people with HIV. Study conclusions and caveats: Whichever time point was examined, clones expanded before ART dominated the repertoire.

Treatment of all HIV participants took place in the United States. The receptor was isolated from a man between 18 and 29 years old with HIV. Specimen: unsorted PBMCs, collected 0.9 years after starting antiretroviral therapy. This rearrangement joins TRBV27 to TRBJ2-7, with 11 bases that match TRBD1. CDR3 nucleotide sequence: TGTGCCAGCAGTTTAGGGACAGGGGGTTCTCACGAGCAGTACTTC. This codes for CASSLGTGGSHEQYF.